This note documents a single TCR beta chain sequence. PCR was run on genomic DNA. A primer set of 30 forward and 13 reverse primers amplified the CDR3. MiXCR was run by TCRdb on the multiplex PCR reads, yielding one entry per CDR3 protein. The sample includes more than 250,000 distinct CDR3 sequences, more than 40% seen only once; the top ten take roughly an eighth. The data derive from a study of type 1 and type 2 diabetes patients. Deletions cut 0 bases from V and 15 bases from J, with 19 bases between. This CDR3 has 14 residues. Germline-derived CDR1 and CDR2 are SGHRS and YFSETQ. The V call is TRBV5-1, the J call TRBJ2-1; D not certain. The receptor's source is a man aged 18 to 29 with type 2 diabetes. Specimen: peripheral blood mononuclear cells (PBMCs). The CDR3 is CASSLVLGSGSGFF. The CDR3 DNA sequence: TGCGCCAGCAGCTTGGTCCTAGGGTCGGGTTCCGGGTTCTTC.